The TCR beta chain described here comes from a study of early T cells in non-severe SARS-CoV-2 infection. Study at large: Sequenced bulk RNA came from whole blood that was unsorted, and chains were unpaired. Study conclusions and caveats: Matches to VDJdb favored anti-spike CD8 responses and missed private and CD4 specificities.

cDNA molecules, individually, were tagged with unique molecular identifiers. TCRdb processed the 5' RACE reads anew with MiXCR; each CDR3 protein has one entry. The sample yields nearly 80,000 distinct CDR3 sequences, around 13% seen once. This clonotype has just a few counts. Its specificity is unknown. This CDR3 is 13 amino acids long. Between the trimmed V and J ends, which lost 1 base and 5 bases, there was a span of 10 bases. Germline CDR1 is DFQATT and CDR2 is SNEGSKA (reference sequence). Sample: whole blood. This rearrangement joins TRBV20-1 to TRBJ2-3; D possibly corresponds to TRBD2 (5 bases). The sequence was collected from an adult who was a healthcare worker with PCR-confirmed SARS-CoV-2 infection or an uninfected control (not recorded which). The CDR3 spells CSARGWGEDTQYF. In DNA, the CDR3 is TGCAGTGCTAGAGGGTGGGGAGAAGATACGCAGTATTTT.